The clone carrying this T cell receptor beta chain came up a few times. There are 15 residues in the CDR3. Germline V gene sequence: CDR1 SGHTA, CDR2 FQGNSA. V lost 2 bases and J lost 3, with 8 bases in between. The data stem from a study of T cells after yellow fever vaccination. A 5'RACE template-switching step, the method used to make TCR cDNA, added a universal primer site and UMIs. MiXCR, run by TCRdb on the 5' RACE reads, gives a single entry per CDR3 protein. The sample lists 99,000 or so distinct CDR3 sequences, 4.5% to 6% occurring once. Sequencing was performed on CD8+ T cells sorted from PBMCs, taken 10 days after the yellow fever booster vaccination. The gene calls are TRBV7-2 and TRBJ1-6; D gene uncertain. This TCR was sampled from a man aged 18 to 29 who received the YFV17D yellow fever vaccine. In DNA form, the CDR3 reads TGTGCCAGCAGCTTATCGGCCGTCTATAATTCACCCCTCCACTTT. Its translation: CASSLSAVYNSPLHF.